This T cell receptor (beta chain) was profiled in a study of cytomegalovirus exposure and HLA in healthy donors. The PCR ran on 60 Vbeta and 13 Jbeta primers. Using immunoSEQ multiplex PCR, the repertoire was profiled, and TCRdb retains in-frame clones only, with some absent. The sample gives around 190,000 clones, about 80% of which show up once; less than 1.1% is in the top ten. V lost 0 bases, J lost 7 bases, and 18 bases lay in between. The germline V gene has CDR1 MGHRA and CDR2 YSYEKL. The CDR3 has 16 amino acids. As regards this clone: Its matching antigen is unknown.

Whole-study findings and limits: When analyzed later, a missense DCLRE1C variant was found to be linked to TCR beta V- and J-gene trimming. In a later analysis, TCR association rates varied by HLA locus: DRB1 most, HLA-C fewest. In an earlier analysis, most TCR beta V segments were productive about 87% or about 30% of the time.

The material sequenced was PBMCs. The TCR was taken from a woman in her forties in good health and CMV-seronegative. The chain carries TRBV4-1 and TRBJ2-5; D possibly corresponds to TRBD1 (7 bases). Written as DNA, the CDR3 is TGCGCCAGCAGCCAAGAGAGGGGGCAAGTGGAGGGGACCCAGTACTTC. Encoded protein: CASSQERGQVEGTQYF.